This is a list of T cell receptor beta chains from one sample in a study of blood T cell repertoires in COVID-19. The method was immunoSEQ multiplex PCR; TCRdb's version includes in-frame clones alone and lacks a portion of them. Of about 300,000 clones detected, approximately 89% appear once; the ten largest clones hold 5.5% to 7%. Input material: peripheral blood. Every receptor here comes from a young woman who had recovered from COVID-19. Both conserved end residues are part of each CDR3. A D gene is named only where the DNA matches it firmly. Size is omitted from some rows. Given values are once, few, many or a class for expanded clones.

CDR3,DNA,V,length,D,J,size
CASSLAGAETQYF,TGTGCCAGCAGCTTAGCGGGTGCAGAGACCCAGTACTTC,TRBV13,13,NA,TRBJ2-5,NA
CASSPGQGASNQPQHF,TGTGCCAGCAGTCCCGGACAGGGGGCTAGCAATCAGCCCCAGCATTTT,TRBV28,16,TRBD1,TRBJ1-5,NA
CASSQRGYETEAFF,TGTGCCAGCAGCCAGAGAGGGTACGAAACTGAAGCTTTCTTT,TRBV7-2,14,NA,TRBJ1-1,once
CASLDRQGRETQYF,TGTGCCAGCCTGGACCGACAGGGGCGAGAGACCCAGTACTTC,TRBV18,14,TRBD1,TRBJ2-5,NA
CASSVQGGNQPQHF,TGTGCCAGCAGCGTACAGGGTGGTAATCAGCCCCAGCATTTT,TRBV7-6,14,NA,TRBJ1-5,NA
CAWSVAQGLSQYF,TGTGCCTGGAGTGTGGCCCAGGGTCTGTCTCAGTACTTC,TRBV30,13,NA,TRBJ2-4,NA
CASSPPGGSHYEQYF,TGCGCCAGCAGTCCCCCCGGGGGGAGCCACTACGAGCAGTACTTC,TRBV23-1,15,TRBD2,TRBJ2-7,NA
CASSLTPGLAGNEQFF,TGTGCCAGCAGCTTAACCCCGGGACTAGCGGGGAATGAGCAGTTCTTC,TRBV11-2,16,TRBD2,TRBJ2-1,few
CASSQAGVDSFSEKLFF,TGTGCCAGCAGCCAAGCGGGGGTAGATAGCTTTAGTGAAAAACTGTTTTTT,TRBV4-2,17,NA,TRBJ1-4,once
CASSLTGTSAYNEQFF,TGTGCCAGCAGCTTAACGGGGACTAGCGCTTACAATGAGCAGTTCTTC,TRBV7-3,16,TRBD2,TRBJ2-1,NA
CASSAGGTGFSGNTIYF,TGTGCCAGCAGCGCAGGAGGGACCGGCTTCTCTGGAAACACCATATATTTT,TRBV9,17,NA,TRBJ1-3,NA
CASSSNPGLAGGEGTDTQYF,TGTGCCAGCAGTTCCAACCCAGGACTAGCGGGGGGTGAAGGCACAGATACGCAGTATTTT,TRBV2,20,TRBD2,TRBJ2-3,NA
CASTGGINQPQHF,TGTGCCAGCACCGGGGGGATCAATCAGCCCCAGCATTTT,TRBV2,13,NA,TRBJ1-5,once
CASSFGAANSPLHF,TGCGCCAGCAGCTTTGGGGCGGCCAATTCACCCCTCCACTTT,TRBV5-1,14,NA,TRBJ1-6,NA
CASSFPGGINSPLHF,TGTGCCAGCAGCTTCCCGGGGGGAATTAATTCACCCCTCCACTTT,TRBV7-9,15,NA,TRBJ1-6,NA
CASSRSGVGYGYTF,TGTGCCAGCAGCCGATCAGGGGTTGGCTATGGCTACACCTTC,TRBV28,14,NA,TRBJ1-2,NA
CASSLATGEETQYF,TGTGCCAGCAGCTTGGCCACAGGGGAAGAGACCCAGTACTTC,TRBV5-4,14,TRBD1,TRBJ2-5,NA
CASRSGANYGYTF,TGTGCCAGCCGGTCCGGGGCTAACTATGGCTACACCTTC,TRBV6-5,13,NA,TRBJ1-2,NA
CAISDPRILTEAFF,TGTGCCATCAGTGACCCCAGGATTTTAACTGAAGCTTTCTTT,TRBV10-3,14,NA,TRBJ1-1,NA
CASSGQLGGTDTQYF,TGTGCCAGCAGTGGTCAACTGGGAGGCACAGATACGCAGTATTTT,TRBV2,15,NA,TRBJ2-3,NA
CASSPHRGLGETQYF,TGTGCCAGCAGTCCCCATAGGGGGCTAGGAGAGACCCAGTACTTC,TRBV28,15,TRBD1,TRBJ2-5,NA
CASSARRVDTEAFF,TGTGCCAGCAGTGCCCGCCGCGTGGACACTGAAGCTTTCTTT,TRBV2,14,NA,TRBJ1-1,NA
CASSFGPGGNTIYF,TGTGCCAGCAGCTTCGGACCGGGGGGAAACACCATATATTTT,TRBV7-2,14,NA,TRBJ1-3,NA
CASSLDRQTYLYEQYF,TGTGCCAGCAGCTTAGATAGACAGACTTATCTCTACGAGCAGTACTTC,TRBV7-2,16,NA,TRBJ2-7,NA
CASSIDLATEQYF,TGTGCCAGTAGTATAGATCTAGCGACCGAGCAGTACTTC,TRBV19,13,NA,TRBJ2-7,NA
CASSWGQQETQYF,TGTGCCAGCAGCTGGGGACAGCAAGAGACCCAGTACTTC,TRBV7-2,13,TRBD1,TRBJ2-5,NA
CASSFASGGANYGYTF,TGTGCCAGCAGTTTCGCGTCTGGCGGAGCTAACTATGGCTACACCTTC,TRBV6-5,16,NA,TRBJ1-2,NA
CASSPAGGGSTEAFF,TGTGCCAGCTCACCAGCGGGGGGCGGGAGCACTGAAGCTTTCTTT,TRBV18,15,NA,TRBJ1-1,NA
CASSQGLAGGLTDTQYF,TGTGCCAGCAGCCAAGGGCTCGCGGGGGGGCTAACAGATACGCAGTATTTT,TRBV3-1/TRBV3-2,17,TRBD2,TRBJ2-3,NA
CASSFSGFYNEQFF,TGTGCCAGCAGTTTTAGCGGCTTCTACAATGAGCAGTTCTTC,TRBV28,14,NA,TRBJ2-1,NA
CASSEGRGGTEAFF,TGTGCCAGCAGTGAGGGCCGGGGGGGCACTGAAGCTTTCTTT,TRBV2,14,NA,TRBJ1-1,NA
CSASAPSGTPSGTDTQYF,TGCAGTGCTAGTGCTCCTAGCGGGACCCCCTCGGGCACAGATACGCAGTATTTT,TRBV20-1,18,TRBD2,TRBJ2-3,NA
CASSAGADEQFF,TGTGCCAGCAGCGCAGGGGCCGATGAGCAGTTCTTC,TRBV6-5,12,NA,TRBJ2-1,NA
CASSPPREETQYF,TGTGCCAGCTCACCACCCCGGGAAGAGACCCAGTACTTC,TRBV18,13,NA,TRBJ2-5,NA
CASTHSDGTGGKANF,TGCGCCAGCACTCATTCGGACGGGACAGGGGGCAAGGCTAACTTC,TRBV5-1,15,TRBD1,TRBJ2-5,NA
CASSPGNSPLHF,TGTGCCAGCAGTCCGGGAAATTCACCCCTCCACTTT,TRBV2,12,NA,TRBJ1-6,NA
CASSWSPGSYEQYF,TGCGCCAGCAGCTGGTCACCGGGTTCCTACGAGCAGTACTTC,TRBV5-1,14,NA,TRBJ2-7,NA
CASSLSGGPNEKLFF,TGCGCCAGCAGCTTATCAGGGGGGCCAAATGAAAAACTGTTTTTT,TRBV5-1,15,TRBD1,TRBJ1-4,once
CASSFGLKNIQYF,TGTGCCAGCAGTTTTGGGCTTAAAAACATTCAGTACTTC,TRBV12-3/TRBV12-4,13,NA,TRBJ2-4,NA
CASSDPGKTTEAFF,TGTGCCAGCAGTGACCCAGGGAAGACCACTGAAGCTTTCTTT,TRBV6-1,14,NA,TRBJ1-1,NA
CASTPGQGAGGYTF,TGTGCCAGCACCCCAGGACAGGGGGCGGGAGGCTACACCTTC,TRBV6-5,14,TRBD1,TRBJ1-2,NA
CSAWEGRDYGYTF,TGCAGCGCTTGGGAGGGAAGGGACTATGGCTACACCTTC,TRBV29-1,13,NA,TRBJ1-2,NA
CASSGTGEQETQYF,TGTGCCAGCAGTGGAACAGGGGAGCAAGAGACCCAGTACTTC,TRBV25-1,14,TRBD1,TRBJ2-5,NA
CASSPWQAEAFF,TGTGCCAGCAGTCCCTGGCAGGCTGAAGCTTTCTTT,TRBV6-5,12,NA,TRBJ1-1,NA
CASSLGTVTNYGYTF,TGTGCCAGCAGCTTGGGGACAGTCACCAACTATGGCTACACCTTC,TRBV5-5,15,NA,TRBJ1-2,NA